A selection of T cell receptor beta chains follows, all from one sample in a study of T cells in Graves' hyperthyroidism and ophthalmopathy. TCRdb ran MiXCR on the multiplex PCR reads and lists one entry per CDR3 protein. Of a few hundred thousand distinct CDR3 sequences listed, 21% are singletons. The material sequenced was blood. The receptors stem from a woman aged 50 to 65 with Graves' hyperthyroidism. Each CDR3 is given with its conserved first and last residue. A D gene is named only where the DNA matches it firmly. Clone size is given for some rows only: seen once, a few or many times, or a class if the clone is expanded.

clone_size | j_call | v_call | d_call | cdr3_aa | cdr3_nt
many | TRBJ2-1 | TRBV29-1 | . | CSVAPGTLSYNEQFF | TGCAGCGTTGCTCCCGGGACGTTATCCTACAATGAGCAGTTCTTC
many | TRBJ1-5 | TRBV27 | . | CASRHLGLGGGGGNQPQHF | TGTGCCAGCCGACACCTCGGGCTGGGGGGCGGGGGGGGCAATCAGCCCCAGCATTTT
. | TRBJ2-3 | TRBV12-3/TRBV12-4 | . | CASSGRGEQYF | TGTGCCAGCAGTGGGAGGGGGGAGCAGTATTTT
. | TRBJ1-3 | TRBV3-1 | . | CASSQGEGGSGDTIYF | TGTGCCAGCAGCCAAGGGGAAGGAGGATCTGGAGACACCATATATTTT
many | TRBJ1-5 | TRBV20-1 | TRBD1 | CSAFDRVGQPQHF | TGCAGTGCGTTTGACAGGGTCGGGCAGCCCCAGCATTTT
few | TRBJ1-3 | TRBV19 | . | CASIQDRSSGNTIYF | TGTGCCAGTATACAGGACCGGAGCTCTGGAAACACCATATATTTT
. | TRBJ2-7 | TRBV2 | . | CASRVGGYEQYF | TGTGCCAGCAGGGTTGGGGGCTACGAGCAGTACTTC
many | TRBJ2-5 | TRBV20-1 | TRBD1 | CSARDSIRETQYF | TGCAGTGCTCGGGACAGTATCAGGGAGACCCAGTACTTC
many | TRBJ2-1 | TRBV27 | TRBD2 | CASSLATGLAGAYNEQFF | TGTGCCAGCAGTTTAGCAACGGGACTAGCGGGAGCCTACAATGAGCAGTTCTTC
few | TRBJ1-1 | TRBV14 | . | CASSPGWTEAFF | TGTGCCAGCAGCCCAGGGTGGACTGAAGCTTTCTTT
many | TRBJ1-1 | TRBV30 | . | CAWSGLRVNTEAFF | TGTGCCTGGAGTGGTTTGCGGGTGAACACTGAAGCTTTCTTT
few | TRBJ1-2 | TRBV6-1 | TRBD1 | CASSSTWTGSIDLRGYTF | TGTGCCAGCAGTTCAACCTGGACAGGTTCCATAGACCTTCGAGGCTACACCTTC
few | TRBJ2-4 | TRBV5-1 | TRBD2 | CASSAGLAGGLGKNIQYF | TGCGCCAGCAGCGCGGGACTAGCGGGAGGGCTGGGCAAAAACATTCAGTACTTC
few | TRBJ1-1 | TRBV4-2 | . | CASSRTGQMNTEAFF | TGTGCCAGCAGCCGAACGGGACAAATGAACACTGAAGCTTTCTTT
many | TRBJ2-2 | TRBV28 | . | CASSPGQRIREGPDTGELFF | TGTGCCAGCAGCCCGGGACAGAGAATCCGGGAGGGCCCGGACACCGGGGAGCTGTTTTTT
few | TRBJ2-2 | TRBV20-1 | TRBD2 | CSARKGLAGVTGELFF | TGCAGTGCTAGGAAGGGACTAGCGGGGGTGACCGGGGAGCTGTTTTTT
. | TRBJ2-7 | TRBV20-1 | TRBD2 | CSAELAGGPEQYF | TGCAGCGCCGAACTAGCGGGAGGGCCTGAGCAGTACTTC
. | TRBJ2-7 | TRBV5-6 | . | CASSLRPVGNEQYF | TGTGCCAGCAGCTTAAGGCCAGTAGGCAACGAGCAGTACTTC
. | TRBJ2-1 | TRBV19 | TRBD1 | CASSKPAPTGANEQFF | TGTGCCAGTAGCAAACCGGCCCCGACAGGGGCAAATGAGCAGTTCTTC
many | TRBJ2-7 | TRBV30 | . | CAWSFHGEQYF | TGTGCCTGGAGTTTTCACGGCGAGCAGTACTTC
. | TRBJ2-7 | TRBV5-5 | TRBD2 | CASSIGTTPYEQYF | TGTGCCAGCAGTATCGGGACTACTCCCTACGAGCAGTACTTC
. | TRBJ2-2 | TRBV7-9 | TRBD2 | CASSPWGLASGELFF | TGTGCCAGCAGCCCTTGGGGACTAGCCTCCGGGGAGCTGTTTTTT
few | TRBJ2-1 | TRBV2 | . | CASSEGRTAYNEQFF | TGTGCCAGCAGTGAAGGGCGGACCGCATACAATGAGCAGTTCTTC
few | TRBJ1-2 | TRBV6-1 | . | CATCAGSSYGYTF | TGTGCCACCTGTGCAGGGAGTTCCTATGGCTACACCTTC
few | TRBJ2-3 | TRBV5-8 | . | CASRPDPTRIDTQYF | TGTGCCAGCAGACCGGACCCTACTAGGATAGATACGCAGTATTTT
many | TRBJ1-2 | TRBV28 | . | CASSSGGGVISYGYTF | TGTGCCAGCAGTTCCGGTGGGGGGGTAATTTCCTATGGCTACACCTTC
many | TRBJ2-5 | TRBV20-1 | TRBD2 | CSASGTSGSLAQYF | TGCAGTGCTTCCGGGACTAGCGGGAGTTTGGCCCAGTACTTC
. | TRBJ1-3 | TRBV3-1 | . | CAISQGASGNTIYF | TGTGCCATCAGCCAAGGGGCCTCTGGAAACACCATATATTTT
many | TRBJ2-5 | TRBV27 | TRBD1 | CASSPTEGAWETQYF | TGTGCCAGCAGTCCGACAGAGGGGGCGTGGGAGACCCAGTACTTC
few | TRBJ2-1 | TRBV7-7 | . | CASSPQGPGVGNEQFF | TGTGCTAGCAGCCCGCAGGGCCCGGGGGTGGGCAATGAGCAGTTCTTC
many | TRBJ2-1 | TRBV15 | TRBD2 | CATSRDPSGSGDEQFF | TGTGCCACCAGCAGAGACCCTAGCGGGAGTGGCGATGAGCAGTTCTTC
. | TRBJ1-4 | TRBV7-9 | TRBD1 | CASSAGQGVNEKLFF | TGTGCCAGCAGCGCCGGACAGGGAGTTAATGAAAAACTGTTTTTT
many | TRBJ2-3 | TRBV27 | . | CASSPHQQGGTQYF | TGTGCCAGCAGTCCCCACCAACAGGGGGGGACGCAGTATTTT
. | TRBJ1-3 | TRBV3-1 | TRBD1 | CASSVGQGVGNTIYF | TGTGCCAGCAGCGTCGGACAGGGGGTAGGAAACACCATATATTTT
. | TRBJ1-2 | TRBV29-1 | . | CSHAGAYGYTF | TGCAGCCATGCGGGGGCCTATGGCTACACCTTC
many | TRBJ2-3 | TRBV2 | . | CASHLESSTDTQYF | TGTGCCAGCCACTTGGAGTCTAGCACAGATACGCAGTATTTT
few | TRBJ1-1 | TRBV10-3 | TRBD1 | CAIRSDRVNTEAFF | TGTGCCATCAGATCAGACAGGGTGAACACTGAAGCTTTCTTT
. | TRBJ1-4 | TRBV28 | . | CASRDHPGKKLFF | TGTGCCAGCAGGGACCATCCAGGAAAGAAACTGTTTTTT
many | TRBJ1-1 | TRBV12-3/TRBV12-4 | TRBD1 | CASSSTGGSPEAFF | TGTGCCAGCAGTTCGACAGGGGGCAGCCCAGAAGCTTTCTTT
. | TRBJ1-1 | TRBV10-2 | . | CASSENQNTEAFF | TGCGCCAGCAGTGAGAATCAGAACACTGAAGCTTTCTTT
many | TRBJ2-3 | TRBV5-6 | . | CASSLTTRADTQYF | TGTGCCAGCAGCCTTACGACTCGCGCAGATACGCAGTATTTT
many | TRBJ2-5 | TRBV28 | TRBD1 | CASSSDRATQYF | TGTGCCAGCAGTTCGGACAGGGCGACCCAGTACTTC
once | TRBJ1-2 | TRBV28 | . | CASMALPGTPNYGYTF | TGTGCCAGCATGGCCCTCCCCGGGACACCTAACTATGGCTACACCTTC
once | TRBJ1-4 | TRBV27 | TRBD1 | CASSFKGRGQTNEKLFF | TGTGCCAGCAGTTTTAAGGGCAGGGGGCAAACTAATGAAAAACTGTTTTTT
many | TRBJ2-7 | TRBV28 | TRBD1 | CASSPRGFRTGSSYEQYF | TGTGCCAGCAGTCCCCGTGGGTTCCGGACAGGCTCGAGCTACGAGCAGTACTTC
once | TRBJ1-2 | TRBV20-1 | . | CSATTPTRHGYTF | TGCAGTGCAACGACTCCAACCAGGCATGGCTACACCTTC
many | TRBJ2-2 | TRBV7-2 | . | CASSLGGYTGELFF | TGTGCCAGCAGCTTGGGGGGATACACCGGGGAGCTGTTTTTT
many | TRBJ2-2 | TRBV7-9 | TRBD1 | CASSSTDRGGFTGELFF | TGTGCCAGCAGCTCGACGGACAGGGGAGGTTTCACCGGGGAGCTGTTTTTT
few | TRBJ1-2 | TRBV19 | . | CASSIPWDLNGYTF | TGTGCCAGTAGTATTCCTTGGGATCTTAATGGCTACACCTTC
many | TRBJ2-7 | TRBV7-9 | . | CASSSTPGGESYEQYF | TGTGCCAGCAGCTCGACGCCTGGCGGGGAGAGCTACGAGCAGTACTTC
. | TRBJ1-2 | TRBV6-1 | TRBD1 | CASSRGTVLYGYTF | TGTGCCAGCAGTAGGGGGACAGTCTTATATGGCTACACCTTC
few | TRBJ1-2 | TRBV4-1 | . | CASSQGGGSHGYTF | TGCGCCAGCAGCCAAGGGGGGGGTTCCCATGGCTACACCTTC
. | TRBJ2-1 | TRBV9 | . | CASSVENSEQFF | TGTGCCAGCAGCGTAGAAAATAGTGAGCAGTTCTTC
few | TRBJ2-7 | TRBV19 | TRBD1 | CASSPTQGAGEQYF | TGTGCCAGTAGTCCTACACAGGGGGCCGGCGAGCAGTACTTC